This T cell receptor (beta chain) was captured in a study of T cell responses to AZD1222 COVID-19 vaccine. Across the whole study: Analyses pooled second doses at about 4 or about 12 weeks.

This CDR3 contains 14 residues. Deletions cut 5 bases from V and 2 bases from J, with 13 bases between. CDR1 and CDR2 (germline): SGHVS, FQNEAQ. Repertoires were generated with immunoSEQ multiplex PCR, while TCRdb's copy carries only in-frame clones and drops some. The profile shows more than 100,000 clones, 75% to 90% of them singletons. This clone has a handful of counts. Antigen unknown. Overall study results and limits: Females made up more of the donors, who were largely white British, and clonal diversity may have come out too low.

Sequenced material: peripheral blood, taken on day 0 of AZD1222 vaccination. This receptor was obtained from an adult in good health. The genes are TRBV7-8 and TRBJ2-7; D is undetermined. This chain's CDR3 is CASSQTDGPYEQYF. The CDR3 DNA follows: TGTGCCAGCAGCCAAACGGACGGTCCCTACGAGCAGTACTTC. Full variable domain (rest looked up from reference TRBV7-8 and TRBJ2-7): GAGVSQSPRYKVAKRGQDVALRCDPISGHVSLFWYQQALGQGPEFLTYFQNEAQLDKSGLPSDRFFAERPEGSVSTLKIQRTQQEDSAVYLCASSQTDGPYEQYFGPGTRLTVT.